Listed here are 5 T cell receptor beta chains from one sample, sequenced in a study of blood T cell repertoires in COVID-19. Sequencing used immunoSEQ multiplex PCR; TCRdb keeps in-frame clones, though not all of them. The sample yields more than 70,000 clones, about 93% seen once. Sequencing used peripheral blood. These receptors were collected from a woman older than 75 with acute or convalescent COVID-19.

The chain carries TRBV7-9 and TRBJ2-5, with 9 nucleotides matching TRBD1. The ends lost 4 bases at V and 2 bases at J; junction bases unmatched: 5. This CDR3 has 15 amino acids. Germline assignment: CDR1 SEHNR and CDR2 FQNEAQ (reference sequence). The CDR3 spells CASSSTGGKQETQYF. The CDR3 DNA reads TGTGCCAGCAGCTCGACAGGGGGGAAACAAGAGACCCAGTACTTC.

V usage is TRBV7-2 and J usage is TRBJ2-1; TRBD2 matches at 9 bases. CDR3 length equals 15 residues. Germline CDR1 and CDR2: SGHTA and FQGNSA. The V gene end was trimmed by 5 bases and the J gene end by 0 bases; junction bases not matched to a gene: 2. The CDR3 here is CASSVSGGSYNEQFF. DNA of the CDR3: TGTGCCAGCAGCGTTAGCGGGGGCTCCTACAATGAGCAGTTCTTC.

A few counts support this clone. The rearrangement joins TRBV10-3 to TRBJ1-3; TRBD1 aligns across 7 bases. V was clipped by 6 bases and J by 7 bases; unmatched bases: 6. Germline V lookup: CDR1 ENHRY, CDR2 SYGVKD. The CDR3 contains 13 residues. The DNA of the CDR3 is TGTGCCATCAGGGTATCCAGGGGGAACACCATATATTTT. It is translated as CAIRVSRGNTIYF.

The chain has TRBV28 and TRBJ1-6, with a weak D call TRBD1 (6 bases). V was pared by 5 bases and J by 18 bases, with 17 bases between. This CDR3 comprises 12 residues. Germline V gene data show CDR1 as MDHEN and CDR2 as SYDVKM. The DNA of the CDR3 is TGTGCCAGCAGTCCCCATGGGAGGGGGTACCACTTT. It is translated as CASSPHGRGYHF.

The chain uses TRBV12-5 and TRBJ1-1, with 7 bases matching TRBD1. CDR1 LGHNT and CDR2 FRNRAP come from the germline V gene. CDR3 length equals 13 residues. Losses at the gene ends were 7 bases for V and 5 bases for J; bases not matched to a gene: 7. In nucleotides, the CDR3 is TGTGCTAGTGTCCAGGGGGTCTCTACTGAAGCTTTCTTT. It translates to CASVQGVSTEAFF.